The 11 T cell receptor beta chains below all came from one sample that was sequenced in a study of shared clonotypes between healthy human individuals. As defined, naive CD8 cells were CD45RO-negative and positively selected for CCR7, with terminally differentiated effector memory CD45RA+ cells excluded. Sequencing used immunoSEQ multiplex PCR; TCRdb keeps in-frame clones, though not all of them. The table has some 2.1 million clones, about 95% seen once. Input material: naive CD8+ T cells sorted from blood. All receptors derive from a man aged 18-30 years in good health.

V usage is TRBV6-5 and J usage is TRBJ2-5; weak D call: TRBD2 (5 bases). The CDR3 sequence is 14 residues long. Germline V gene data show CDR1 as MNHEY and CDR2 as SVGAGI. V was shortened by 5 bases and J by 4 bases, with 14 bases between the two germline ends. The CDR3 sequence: CASSPDFRGETQYF. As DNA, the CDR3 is TGTGCCAGCAGTCCGGACTTTCGGGGAGAGACCCAGTACTTC.

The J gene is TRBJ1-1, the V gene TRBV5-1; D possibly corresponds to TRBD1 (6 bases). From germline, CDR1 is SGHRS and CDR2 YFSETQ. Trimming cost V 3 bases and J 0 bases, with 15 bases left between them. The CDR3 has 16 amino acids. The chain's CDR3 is CASSSARDTLNTEAFF. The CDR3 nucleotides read TGCGCCAGCAGCTCGGCCCGGGACACTCTGAACACTGAAGCTTTCTTT.

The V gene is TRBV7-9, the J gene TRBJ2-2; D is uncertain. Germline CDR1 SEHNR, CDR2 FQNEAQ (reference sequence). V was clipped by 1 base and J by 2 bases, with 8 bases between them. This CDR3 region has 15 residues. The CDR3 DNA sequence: TGTGCCAGCAGCTTAGTGTTGGGAAACACCGGGGAGCTGTTTTTT. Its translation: CASSLVLGNTGELFF.

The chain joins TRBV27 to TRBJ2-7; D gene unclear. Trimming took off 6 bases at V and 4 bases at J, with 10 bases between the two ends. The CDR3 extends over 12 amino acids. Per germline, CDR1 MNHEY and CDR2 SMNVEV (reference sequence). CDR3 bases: TGTGCCAGCAGCCACAACTGGTACGAGCAGTACTTC. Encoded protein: CASSHNWYEQYF.

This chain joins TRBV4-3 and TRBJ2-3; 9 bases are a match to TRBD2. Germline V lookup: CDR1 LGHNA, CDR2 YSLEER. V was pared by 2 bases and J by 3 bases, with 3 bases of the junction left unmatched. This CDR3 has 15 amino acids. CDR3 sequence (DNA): TGCGCCAGCAGCCAAATAGCGGGAGAGACAGATACGCAGTATTTT. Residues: CASSQIAGETDTQYF.

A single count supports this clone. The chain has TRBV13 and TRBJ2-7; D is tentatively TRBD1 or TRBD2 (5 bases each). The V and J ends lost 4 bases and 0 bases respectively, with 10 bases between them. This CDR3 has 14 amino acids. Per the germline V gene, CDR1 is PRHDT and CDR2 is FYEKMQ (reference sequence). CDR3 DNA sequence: TGTGCCAGCAGCTCTGGGGACCGCTCCTACGAGCAGTACTTC. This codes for CASSSGDRSYEQYF.

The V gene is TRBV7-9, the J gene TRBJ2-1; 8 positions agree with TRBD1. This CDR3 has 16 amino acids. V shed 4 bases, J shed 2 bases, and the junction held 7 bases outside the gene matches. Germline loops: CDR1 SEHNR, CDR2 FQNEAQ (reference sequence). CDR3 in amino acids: CASSSKTGATYNEQFF. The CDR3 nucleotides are TGTGCCAGCAGCTCCAAGACAGGGGCTACCTACAATGAGCAGTTCTTC.

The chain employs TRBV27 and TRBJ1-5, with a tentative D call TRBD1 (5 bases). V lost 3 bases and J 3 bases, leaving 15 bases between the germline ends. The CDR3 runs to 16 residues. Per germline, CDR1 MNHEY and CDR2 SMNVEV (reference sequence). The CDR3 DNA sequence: TGTGCCAGCAGTTTTGTGGGGGGAGAGAACAATCAGCCCCAGCATTTT. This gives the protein CASSFVGGENNQPQHF.

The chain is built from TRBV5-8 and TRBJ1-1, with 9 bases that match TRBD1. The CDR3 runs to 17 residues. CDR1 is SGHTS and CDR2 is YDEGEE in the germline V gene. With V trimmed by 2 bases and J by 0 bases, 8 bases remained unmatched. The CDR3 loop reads CASSFRDRVFMNTEAFF. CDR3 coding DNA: TGTGCCAGCAGCTTTCGGGACAGGGTCTTTATGAACACTGAAGCTTTCTTT.

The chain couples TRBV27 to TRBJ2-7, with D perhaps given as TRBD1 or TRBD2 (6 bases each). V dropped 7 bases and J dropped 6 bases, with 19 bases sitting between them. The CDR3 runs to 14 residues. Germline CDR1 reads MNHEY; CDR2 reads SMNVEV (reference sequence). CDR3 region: CASTPGLSGAEQYF. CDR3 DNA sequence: TGTGCCAGCACTCCGGGACTCTCAGGGGCCGAGCAGTACTTC.

CDR3 sequence: CASGEENRYGYTF. The CDR3 DNA follows: TGTGCCAGTGGCGAGGAGAATCGGTATGGCTACACCTTC. This chain links TRBV19 with TRBJ1-2; D is ambiguous. Germline loops: CDR1 LNHDA, CDR2 SQIVND (reference sequence). Trimming cost V 8 bases and J 5 bases, with 15 bases left between them. The CDR3 sequence is 13 residues long.